One sample yielded the 14 T cell receptor beta chains listed below, sequenced in a study of blood T cells in healthy people across ages. Next came a second PCR, run for about 7 to 11 cycles, which used a sample-barcoded 5' primer along with a J-beta primer mix. TCRdb independently ran MiXCR on the 5' RACE reads; one entry per CDR3 protein. The table records 700,000 to 900,000 distinct CDR3 sequences, 20% to 30% of them present only once. These data are also associated with another study on T cells of mothers and their children.

The sample taken for sequencing was blood. The receptors here all came from a boy aged 5-17 years in good health.

This clonotype came up a few times. The chain joins TRBV10-3 to TRBJ2-1; D remains ambiguous. Trimming took off 3 bases at V and 3 bases at J, with 9 bases between the two ends. The CDR3 has 14 residues. Looked up from germline, CDR1 is ENHRY and CDR2 is SYGVKD. The CDR3 DNA reads TGTGCCATCAGTGATCCGACGCGCTACAATGAGCAGTTCTTC. Translation gives CAISDPTRYNEQFF.

This clonotype was counted only a few times. J is TRBJ2-1 and V is TRBV4-1, with D possibly TRBD1 on 6 matching bases. CDR1 and CDR2 (germline): MGHRA, YSYEKL. The CDR3 runs to 20 residues. Trimming left V 0 bases short and J 5 bases short, with 26 bases between. In DNA form, the CDR3 reads TGCGCCAGCAGCCAAGAGGGGGCCCTGCAGAAGTTTTTTTCCCACAATGAGCAGTTCTTC. This translates into CASSQEGALQKFFSHNEQFF.

This clonotype has only a few counts. The chain employs TRBV3-1 and TRBJ1-1; D is possibly TRBD1 (5 bases). In germline, CDR1 is LGHDT, CDR2 YNNKEL (reference sequence). CDR3 length: 14 residues. V lost 4 bases to trimming and J lost 4 bases, with 13 bases between them. In DNA form, the CDR3 reads TGTGCCAGCAGCCGAGACAGCGGGTTCACTGAAGCTTTCTTT. It translates to CASSRDSGFTEAFF.

The CDR3 DNA reads as TGTGCCAGCAGCCAGCCGGGCAGGGGCACATTCTCCTACGAGCAGTACTTC. Translating it yields CASSQPGRGTFSYEQYF. The V call is TRBV4-2, the J call TRBJ2-5; perhaps TRBD1 as D (6 bases). The DNA end is a closer match to TRBJ2-7, so the J assignment may be wrong. The CDR3 length is 17 residues. Germline CDR1 reads LGHNA; CDR2 reads YNFKEQ.

A few counts support this clonotype. The J gene is TRBJ2-4, the V gene TRBV2; D gene unclear. The germline gives CDR1 SNHLY, CDR2 FYNNEI. The ends were cut back, 4 bases at V and 3 bases at J, with 13 bases in the middle. This CDR3 region has 15 residues. CDR3 bases: TGTGCCAGCAGTGTGAGTCAGGAAGGCAAAAACATTCAGTACTTC. Translating gives CASSVSQEGKNIQYF.

This clonotype turned up a few times. V gene TRBV5-1 combines with J gene TRBJ2-4; a possible D gene is TRBD1 (6 bases). Trimming took off 4 bases at V and 7 bases at J, with 9 bases between the two ends. This CDR3 comprises 12 residues. CDR1 and CDR2 (germline): SGHRS, YFSETQ. CDR3 in amino acids: CASSAQGNIQYF. In DNA form, the CDR3 reads TGCGCCAGCAGCGCGCAGGGGAACATTCAGTACTTC.

V is TRBV5-6 and J is TRBJ2-1; D possibly uses TRBD1 or TRBD2 (5 bases each). This CDR3 spans 13 amino acids. The ends were cut back, 4 bases at V and 9 bases at J, with 14 bases in the middle. The germline V gene has CDR1 SGHDT and CDR2 YYEEEE. The CDR3 loop is CASSPGTGTEQFF. In nucleotides, the CDR3 is TGTGCCAGCAGCCCTGGCACGGGGACTGAGCAGTTCTTC.

Comments on this clonotype: At one boundary the junction diverges from the germline segment, which might be a read error. The chain has TRBV28 and TRBJ2-5; the match to TRBD1 covers 7 bases. The J call may be incorrect, as the DNA end agrees better with TRBJ2-7. CDR3 size: 14 residues. The germline gives CDR1 MDHEN, CDR2 SYDVKM. CDR3 region: CAISLQGPIYEQYF. In DNA form, the CDR3 reads TGTGCCATCAGTTTACAGGGGCCCATCTACGAGCAGTACTTC.

V is TRBV18 and J is TRBJ2-5, with 8 bases identical to TRBD1. The assigned J gene may be wrong: the sequence end matches TRBJ2-7 better. CDR3 length equals 14 residues. Germline V gene lookup returns CDR1 KGHSH and CDR2 LQKENI. This chain's CDR3 is CASSPQGQEYEQYF. CDR3 sequence (DNA): TGTGCCAGCTCACCACAGGGACAGGAGTACGAGCAGTACTTC.

The CDR3: CASTFGKGEAFF. The CDR3 nucleotides read TGTGCCAGCACCTTCGGTAAGGGTGAAGCTTTCTTT. V is TRBV14 and J is TRBJ1-1, with no clear D. The ends were cut back, 7 bases at V and 7 bases at J, with 13 bases in the middle. The CDR3 has 12 amino acids. Germline loops: CDR1 SGHDN, CDR2 FVKESK.

Only one count was recorded for this clonotype. The V call is TRBV20-1, the J call TRBJ2-5; TRBD2 is a possible D gene (6 bases). The ends were cut back, 3 bases at V and 2 bases at J, with 16 bases in the middle. Per germline, CDR1 DFQATT and CDR2 SNEGSKA (reference sequence). CDR3 length: 15 amino acids. CDR3 sequence reads: CSARVIAGLQETQYF. In DNA form, the CDR3 reads TGCAGTGCTAGGGTTATCGCCGGACTACAAGAGACCCAGTACTTC.

This clonotype was counted a few times. The chain has TRBV28 and TRBJ2-1; 10 bases fit TRBD2. Germline lookup yields CDR1 MDHEN and CDR2 SYDVKM. With 0 bases clipped from V and 9 bases from J, the junction kept 5 bases outside the gene matches. This CDR3 is 15 amino acids long. CDR3 in DNA: TGTGCCAGCAGTTTATGTAGCGGGGGGAACAGTGAGCAGTTCTTC. Translating it yields CASSLCSGGNSEQFF. Using reference TRBV28 and TRBJ2-1 for the parts outside the CDR3, the full variable domain is DVKVTQSSRYLVKRTGEKVFLECVQDMDHENMFWYRQDPGLGLRLIYFSYDVKMKEKGDIPEGYSVSREKKERFSLILESASTNQTSMYLCASSLCSGGNSEQFFGPGTRLTVL.

This clonotype turned up a few times. The gene calls are TRBV7-2 and TRBJ1-1; 8 bases are shared with TRBD1. Germline V gene lookup returns CDR1 SGHTA and CDR2 FQGNSA. V trimming: 6 bases; J trimming: 4 bases; junction bases outside the gene matches: 10. There are 15 residues in the CDR3. CDR3 residues: CASSSWTGKSTEAFF. The CDR3 coding sequence is TGTGCCAGCAGTTCTTGGACAGGGAAGAGCACTGAAGCTTTCTTT. The entire variable domain, with the rest obtained from reference TRBV7-2 and TRBJ1-1, is as follows: GAGVSQSPSNKVTEKGKDVELRCDPISGHTALYWYRQSLGQGLEFLIYFQGNSAPDKSGLPSDRFSAERTGGSVSTLTIQRTQQEDSAVYLCASSSWTGKSTEAFFGQGTRLTVV.

This clonotype was counted many times. The chain joins TRBV20-1 to TRBJ2-5; a possible D gene is TRBD2 (5 bases). Trimming pared 2 bases from V and 0 bases from J, leaving 10 bases between. Per the germline V gene, CDR1 is DFQATT and CDR2 is SNEGSKA (reference sequence). The length of the CDR3 is 14 residues. The CDR3 protein is CSARTAEHQETQYF. CDR3 in DNA: TGCAGTGCTAGAACAGCGGAGCACCAAGAGACCCAGTACTTC.